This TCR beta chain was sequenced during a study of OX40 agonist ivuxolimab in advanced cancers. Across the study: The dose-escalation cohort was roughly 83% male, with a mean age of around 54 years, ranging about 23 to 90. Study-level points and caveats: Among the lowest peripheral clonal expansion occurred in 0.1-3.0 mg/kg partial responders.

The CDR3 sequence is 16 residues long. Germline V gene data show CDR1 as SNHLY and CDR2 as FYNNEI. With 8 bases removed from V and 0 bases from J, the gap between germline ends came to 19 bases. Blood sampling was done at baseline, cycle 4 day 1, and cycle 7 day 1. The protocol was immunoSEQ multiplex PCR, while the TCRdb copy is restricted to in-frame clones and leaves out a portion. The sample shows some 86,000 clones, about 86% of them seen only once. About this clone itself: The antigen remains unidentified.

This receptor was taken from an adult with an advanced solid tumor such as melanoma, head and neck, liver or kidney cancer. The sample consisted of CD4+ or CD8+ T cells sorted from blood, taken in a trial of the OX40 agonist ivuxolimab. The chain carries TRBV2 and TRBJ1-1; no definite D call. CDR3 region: CASLLLPQLLNTEAFF. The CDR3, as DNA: TGTGCCAGCCTATTACTCCCGCAACTCTTGAACACTGAAGCTTTCTTT. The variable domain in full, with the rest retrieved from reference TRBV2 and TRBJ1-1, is EPEVTQTPSHQVTQMGQEVILRCVPISNHLYFYWYRQILGQKVEFLVSFYNNEISEKSEIFDDQFSVERPDGSNFTLKIRSTKLEDSAMYFCASLLLPQLLNTEAFFGQGTRLTVV.